This T cell receptor beta chain was found in a study of cytomegalovirus exposure and HLA in healthy donors. The PCR was carried out with 60 Vbeta primers and 13 Jbeta primers. TCRdb's table, derived via immunoSEQ multiplex PCR, lists solely in-frame clones and lacks some. Of some 110,000 clones in the sample, roughly 70% were seen once. General study findings and limits: Indistinguishable V segments, including TRBV6-2 and TRBV6-3, were excluded.

About this clone: Its antigen remains unidentified.

The donors were healthy bone marrow donors. The CDR3 sequence is 13 residues long. CDR1 is MGHRA and CDR2 is YSYEKL in the germline V gene. Trimming cost V 1 base and J 7 bases; bases outside gene matches: 2. The receptor was isolated from a male donor in good health and CMV-seropositive. The sequenced sample consisted of PBMCs. The V gene is TRBV4-1, the J gene TRBJ1-1; TRBD1 agrees at 8 bases. For the CDR3, the DNA is TGCGCCAGCAGCCAAGCCGGGACAGGTGAAGCTTTCTTT. Its protein product is CASSQAGTGEAFF.